A single sample gave rise to the 20 T cell receptor beta chains below, sequenced in a study of early T cells in non-severe SARS-CoV-2 infection. TCRdb reprocessed the 5' RACE reads with MiXCR, giving one entry per CDR3 protein. The sample has about 77,000 distinct CDR3 sequences, roughly 5.3% seen once. This sample comprised whole blood, obtained at baseline. The origin of the receptors is an adult who was a healthcare worker with PCR-confirmed SARS-CoV-2 infection or an uninfected control (not recorded which).

The chain joins TRBV7-6 to TRBJ2-1, with 11 bases matching TRBD1. Germline values: CDR1 SGHVS, CDR2 FNYEAQ. The CDR3 sequence is 19 residues long. V shed 4 bases and J 0 bases; nucleotides not matched to a gene: 11. This chain's CDR3 is CASSSPGTGGSRSYNEQFF. In nucleotides, the CDR3 is TGTGCCAGCAGCTCCCCCGGGACAGGGGGTAGTCGCTCCTACAATGAGCAGTTCTTC.

The CDR3 bases are TGCAGTGCCCCGAAACAGGGGAATGAGCAGTTCTTC. Translation: CSAPKQGNEQFF. V is TRBV20-1 and J is TRBJ2-1; 7 bases are shared with TRBD1. Germline assignment: CDR1 DFQATT and CDR2 SNEGSKA (reference sequence). There are 12 residues in the CDR3. The V segment lost 6 bases and the J segment 7 bases; nucleotides outside the gene matches: 6.

This clonotype was seen a few times. The chain joins TRBV5-4 to TRBJ1-6, with 8 bases aligning to TRBD1. With V trimmed by 2 bases and J by 7 bases, 17 bases remained unmatched. From germline, CDR1 is SGHNT and CDR2 YYREEE (reference sequence). The length of the CDR3 is 19 residues. The CDR3 protein is CASSFRLAGTGVENSPLHF. Here the CDR3 DNA reads TGTGCCAGCAGCTTTCGCCTTGCAGGGACAGGCGTAGAGAATTCACCCCTCCACTTT.

This clonotype was recorded at least ten times. The CDR3 DNA reads as TGTGCCAGTACCCGGACAGGCGATGAAGCTTTCTTT. It translates to CASTRTGDEAFF. V usage is TRBV12-3 or TRBV12-4 and J usage is TRBJ1-1; 7 bases align to TRBD1. V trimming: 9 bases; J trimming: 7 bases; junction bases outside the gene matches: 8. The CDR3 totals 12 residues.

This clonotype was seen only a few times. The J gene is TRBJ2-3, the V gene TRBV28, with 7 nucleotides matching TRBD2. The CDR3 sequence is 17 residues long. Trimming removed 8 bases from V and 1 base from J; junction bases left unmatched: 15. CDR1 and CDR2 from the germline V gene are MDHEN and SYDVKM. Here the CDR3 DNA reads TGTGCCAGCCGGGGGAGCGGGACCCGTCCTGGCACAGATACGCAGTATTTT. Protein: CASRGSGTRPGTDTQYF.

The table lists this clonotype with many counts. This sequence joins TRBV7-9 and TRBJ2-1; D uncertain. Looked up from germline, CDR1 is SEHNR and CDR2 is FQNEAQ (reference sequence). The CDR3 totals 11 residues. The V end was cut by 5 bases, the J end by 5 bases, with 4 bases between. CDR3 loop: CASSTHNEQFF. The CDR3 DNA is TGTGCCAGCAGCACCCACAATGAGCAGTTCTTC.

This clonotype appeared many times. The chain is built from TRBV7-9 and TRBJ1-6, with D perhaps TRBD1 (5 bases). This CDR3 has 15 amino acids. Germline CDR1 is SEHNR and CDR2 is FQNEAQ (reference sequence). Trimming cost V 0 bases and J 6 bases, with 9 bases left between them. The CDR3 region is CASSLASGINSPLHF. The CDR3 nucleotides read TGTGCCAGCAGCTTAGCCTCAGGGATTAATTCACCCCTCCACTTT.

This clonotype showed up many times. The rearrangement uses TRBV29-1 and TRBJ1-5, with D uncertain. Germline lookup yields CDR1 SQVTM and CDR2 ANQGSEA. V shed 6 bases and J shed 3 bases, with 9 bases lying between them. The CDR3 extends over 12 amino acids. CDR3 sequence (DNA): TGCAGCGTAGGGCCGTTCAATCAGCCCCAGCATTTT. Encoded protein: CSVGPFNQPQHF.

The chain recombines TRBV29-1 with TRBJ1-1; TRBD1 is a possible D gene (5 bases). The germline V gene has CDR1 SQVTM and CDR2 ANQGSEA. This CDR3 contains 11 residues. Trimming shortened V by 6 bases and J by 5 bases, and 10 bases separated the two germline ends. The CDR3 spells CSVPWGTEAFF. For the CDR3, the DNA is TGCAGCGTCCCGTGGGGGACTGAAGCTTTCTTT.

The chain combines TRBV5-1 with TRBJ2-1, with 8 bases identical to TRBD1. V shed 4 bases and J 0 bases; nucleotides not matched to a gene: 6. This CDR3 contains 16 residues. CDR1 and CDR2 (germline): SGHRS, YFSETQ. Here the CDR3 reads CASSPWTGSSYNEQFF. The CDR3 region has the DNA TGCGCCAGCAGCCCGTGGACAGGGAGCTCCTACAATGAGCAGTTCTTC.

The V call is TRBV7-9, the J call TRBJ2-7; no reliable D call. The CDR3 runs to 12 residues. Between the trimmed V and J ends, which lost 4 bases and 2 bases, there was a span of 6 bases. Germline lookup yields CDR1 SEHNR and CDR2 FQNEAQ (reference sequence). CDR3 amino acids: CASSWTTYEQYF. The CDR3 coding sequence is TGTGCCAGCAGCTGGACCACCTACGAGCAGTACTTC.

This clonotype was seen at least ten times. The chain is built from TRBV7-9 and TRBJ1-5; D uncertain. Germline CDR1 SEHNR, CDR2 FQNEAQ (reference sequence). V dropped 5 bases and J dropped 5 bases, with 10 bases sitting between them. The CDR3 sequence is 13 residues long. The CDR3, as DNA: TGTGCCAGCAGCGGCATGCCCGATCAGCCCCAGCATTTT. It encodes CASSGMPDQPQHF.

This clonotype was seen repeatedly, ten times or more. CDR3 sequence: CASSYSPLPDTQYF. CDR3 bases: TGTGCCAGCAGTTACTCTCCCTTACCAGATACGCAGTATTTT. This chain joins TRBV6-5 and TRBJ2-3; no definite D call. The CDR3 has 14 amino acids. Germline CDR1 MNHEY, CDR2 SVGAGI. V lost 0 bases and J lost 4, with 8 bases in between.

This clonotype occurred many times. The V and J genes are TRBV2 and TRBJ2-1; D ambiguous. V lost 5 bases to trimming and J lost 7 bases, with 9 bases between them. This CDR3 has 12 residues. Germline lookup yields CDR1 SNHLY and CDR2 FYNNEI. The CDR3 sequence: CASSLQPNEQFF. The CDR3 region has the DNA TGTGCCAGCAGTCTACAGCCGAATGAGCAGTTCTTC. Full variable domain (remainder filled in from reference TRBV2 and TRBJ2-1): EPEVTQTPSHQVTQMGQEVILRCVPISNHLYFYWYRQILGQKVEFLVSFYNNEISEKSEIFDDQFSVERPDGSNFTLKIRSTKLEDSAMYFCASSLQPNEQFFGPGTRLTVL.

This clonotype occurred a few times. This chain links TRBV7-9 with TRBJ1-4, with 7 bases lining up with TRBD1. V was pared by 5 bases and J by 7 bases, with 7 bases of the junction left unmatched. Germline assignment: CDR1 SEHNR and CDR2 FQNEAQ (reference sequence). The CDR3 spans 14 residues. The CDR3 reads CASSRQGGGEKLFF. The CDR3 coding sequence is TGTGCCAGCAGCCGACAGGGAGGGGGTGAAAAACTGTTTTTT.

This clonotype has ten or more counts. This chain uses TRBV12-3 or TRBV12-4 with TRBJ2-7, with D perhaps TRBD2 (5 bases). The V and J ends lost 5 bases and 7 bases respectively, with 15 bases between them. The CDR3 length is 13 residues. Written as DNA, the CDR3 is TGTGCCAGCAGTCCCCTTTTGTCGGGGGAGCAGTACTTC. Amino acid sequence: CASSPLLSGEQYF.

V usage is TRBV6-2 or TRBV6-3 and J usage is TRBJ2-7, with a weak D call TRBD2 (5 bases). Trimming pared 5 bases from V and 3 bases from J, leaving 11 bases between. Per the germline V gene, CDR1 is MNHEY and CDR2 is SVGEGT. The CDR3 covers 13 residues. The DNA of the CDR3 is TGTGCCAGCAGTAGGATGGCGGGCTACGAGCAGTACTTC. Its translation is CASSRMAGYEQYF.

This chain links TRBV28 with TRBJ2-7, with 7 bases that match TRBD1. Trimming took 5 bases from V and 4 from J; bases not matched to a gene: 8. The germline gives CDR1 MDHEN, CDR2 SYDVKM. The CDR3 sequence is 14 residues long. The CDR3 sequence: CASSRDDRVYEQYF. CDR3 DNA: TGTGCCAGCAGTCGGGACGACAGGGTTTACGAGCAGTACTTC. Based on the CDR3 plus reference TRBV28 and TRBJ2-7, the full variable domain is DVKVTQSSRYLVKRTGEKVFLECVQDMDHENMFWYRQDPGLGLRLIYFSYDVKMKEKGDIPEGYSVSREKKERFSLILESASTNQTSMYLCASSRDDRVYEQYFGPGTRLTVT.

This clonotype appeared many times. The rearrangement links TRBV27 to TRBJ2-7, with 7 bases that match TRBD2. Germline V gene data show CDR1 as MNHEY and CDR2 as SMNVEV (reference sequence). This CDR3 is built from 14 residues. Losses at the gene ends were 3 bases for V and 4 bases for J; bases not matched to a gene: 6. CDR3 bases: TGTGCCAGCAGTTTCAGCGGGATTGGATACGAGCAGTACTTC. Protein product: CASSFSGIGYEQYF.

The chain uses TRBV5-5 and TRBJ1-2; 7 bases are a match to TRBD1. This CDR3 is built from 17 residues. The junction had 13 bases not matched to a gene; V was cut back by 3 bases and J by 2 bases. Germline-derived CDR1 and CDR2 are SGHKS and YYEKEE (reference sequence). CDR3 region: CASSYYTGTDFNYGYTF. For the CDR3, the DNA is TGTGCCAGCAGCTACTACACCGGGACAGACTTCAACTATGGCTACACCTTC.